This TCR beta chain was captured in a study of Graves' ophthalmopathy and Graves' hyperthyroidism. Study context: At the time of initial diagnosis and before any treatment, peripheral blood was collected. Broader study findings: A majority of expanded thyroid clonotypes exceeding 0.001 frequency were likewise present in blood.

The authors diagnosed from clinical symptoms, serum thyroxine, TRAb, thyroid ultrasound and orbital computed tomography. PBMCs were density-gradient isolated from approximately 10 ml fresh blood. Losses at the gene ends were 7 bases for V and 2 bases for J; bases not matched to a gene: 22. Looked up from germline, CDR1 is MNHNY and CDR2 is SVGAGI (reference sequence). This CDR3 is 20 amino acids long. Beta-chain TCR CDR3 regions were amplified from RNA transcripts. Investigators did first-round RT-PCR with HTBI primers, then second-round multiplex PCR. TCRdb re-derived calls from the multiplex PCR reads in MiXCR, one entry per CDR3 protein. The repertoire holds roughly 480,000 distinct CDR3 sequences, with around 15% as singletons. This clonotype was recorded many times. Its specificity is not known.

J is TRBJ2-2 and V is TRBV6-6, with 7 bases matching TRBD1. The sequencing sample was made of blood. This receptor was identified in a woman in her twenties or thirties with Graves' ophthalmopathy. In DNA form, the CDR3 reads TGTGCCAGCACCTCTTCTTACATCCGGGACAGCCTTATCAACACCGGGGAGCTGTTTTTT. Encoded protein: CASTSSYIRDSLINTGELFF.